The clone carrying this TCR beta chain was counted only a few times. What it binds is not known. Sample-barcoded 5' priming and a J-beta primer mix drove a second PCR of roughly 7 to 11 cycles. TCRdb re-called the 5' RACE reads with MiXCR, one entry per CDR3 protein. The top ten hold under 15% of the sample, which has approximately 810,000 distinct CDR3 sequences, about 34% seen once. The data belong to a study of blood T cells in healthy people across ages. The CDR3 is 19 residues long. Germline CDR1 reads SGHTA; CDR2 reads FQGNSA. Losses at the gene ends were 5 bases for V and 9 bases for J; bases not matched to a gene: 19. General observations from the study: Diversity estimates drawn from one million T cells were deemed underestimates.

The receptor was derived from a man aged 18 to 35 in good health. The material sequenced was blood. The V call is TRBV7-2, the J call TRBJ1-6; 10 bases align to TRBD1. The chain's CDR3 is CASSTLSPGQGILGSPLHF. Written as DNA, the CDR3 is TGTGCCAGCAGCACCCTTAGCCCGGGACAGGGGATATTAGGTTCACCCCTCCACTTT.